The next 12 T cell receptor beta chains were all read from a single sample in a study of Ad26.COV2.S vaccination and SARS-CoV-2 variants. The repertoire was sequenced with immunoSEQ multiplex PCR; TCRdb's copy has only in-frame clones and lacks some. Of about 680,000 clones listed, more than 70% are singletons. Treatment given: over 15 received Ad26.COV2.S at low or high dose, single or two shots; five or six received placebo; per-sample allocation not given. Repertoires come from day 63 after the first vaccine or placebo injection. The specimen was peripheral blood, collected in a trial of Ad26.COV2.S vaccine versus placebo. The receptors come from a person between 18 and 65 years old who received the Ad26.COV2.S COVID-19 vaccine or a placebo.

The rearrangement joins TRBV27 to TRBJ2-2, with D perhaps TRBD2 (5 bases). CDR3 length equals 16 residues. The V end was cut by 3 bases, the J end by 1 base, with 12 bases between. The germline CDR1 and CDR2 sequences are MNHEY and SMNVEV (reference sequence). CDR3 sequence reads: CASSFPRVKNTGELFF. CDR3 coding DNA: TGTGCCAGCAGTTTCCCGCGGGTAAAGAACACCGGGGAGCTGTTTTTT.

The chain uses TRBV5-4 and TRBJ2-2, with D possibly TRBD2 on 5 matching bases. CDR1 and CDR2 (germline): SGHNT, YYREEE (reference sequence). The length of the CDR3 is 16 residues. Between the trimmed V and J ends, which lost 1 base and 4 bases, there was a span of 14 bases. CDR3 in amino acids: CASSLPGGSRTGELFF. The CDR3 bases are TGTGCCAGCAGCTTGCCCGGAGGTTCACGCACCGGGGAGCTGTTTTTT. Filled out from reference TRBV5-4 and TRBJ2-2, the complete variable domain reads ETGVTQSPTHLIKTRGQQVTLRCSSQSGHNTVSWYQQALGQGPQFIFQYYREEENGRGNFPPRFSGLQFPNYSSELNVNALELDDSALYLCASSLPGGSRTGELFFGEGSRLTVL.

V is TRBV19 and J is TRBJ2-1; TRBD2 agrees at 12 bases. J lost 9 bases, V lost 5 bases, and 8 bases had no gene match. CDR1 and CDR2 (germline): LNHDA, SQIVND (reference sequence). This CDR3 is built from 15 residues. CDR3 sequence: CASSSTGLAGGEQFF. The CDR3 DNA follows: TGTGCCAGTAGTTCTACGGGACTAGCGGGCGGTGAGCAGTTCTTC.

In regard to this clone: A junction boundary mismatches the germline segment, possibly from a read error. The V and J genes are TRBV7-7 and TRBJ1-4; TRBD1 might be the D (5 bases). The CDR3 is 14 residues long. CDR1 SSHAT and CDR2 FNYEAQ come from the germline V gene (reference sequence). The CDR3 region is CASSPTPAGEKLFF. The DNA of the CDR3 is TGTGCTAGCAGCCCCACCCCGGCAGGGGAAAAACTGTTTTTT.

The V call is TRBV19, the J call TRBJ2-1, with 7 bases identical to TRBD2. V lost 3 bases and J lost 8; bases outside the gene matches: 7. There are 14 residues in the CDR3. The germline gives CDR1 LNHDA, CDR2 SQIVND (reference sequence). This CDR3 reads CASSIFGEGHEQFF. The CDR3 DNA reads as TGTGCCAGTAGTATCTTCGGGGAGGGCCATGAGCAGTTCTTC.

This chain links TRBV25-1 with TRBJ1-5, with D perhaps matching TRBD1 (6 bases). The CDR3 is 12 amino acids. Germline V gene lookup returns CDR1 MGHDK and CDR2 SYGVNS. Between the trimmed V and J ends, which lost 5 bases and 5 bases, there was a span of 7 bases. In DNA form, the CDR3 reads TGTGCCAGCAGTTCAGGGGATCAGCCCCAGCATTTT. This gives the protein CASSSGDQPQHF.

V gene TRBV19 combines with J gene TRBJ2-7; TRBD1 aligns across 10 bases. Germline assignment: CDR1 LNHDA and CDR2 SQIVND (reference sequence). The CDR3 extends over 15 amino acids. The V and J ends lost 3 bases and 4 bases, in that order; junction bases with no gene match: 6. CDR3: CASSIDDRGQYEQYF. The CDR3 nucleotides are TGTGCCAGTAGTATCGACGACAGGGGGCAGTACGAGCAGTACTTC.

The rearrangement links TRBV11-2 to TRBJ2-3, with 11 positions matching TRBD1. After removal of 2 bases from V and 4 bases from J, the junction contained 8 bases not matched to a gene. The germline V gene encodes CDR1 SGHAT and CDR2 FQNNGV. This CDR3 contains 17 residues. The CDR3 DNA reads as TGTGCCAGCAGCTTACGGACAGGGGGCTTTGTTGCAGATACGCAGTATTTT. Residues: CASSLRTGGFVADTQYF. Full variable domain (rest looked up from reference TRBV11-2 and TRBJ2-3): EAGVAQSPRYKIIEKRQSVAFWCNPISGHATLYWYQQILGQGPKLLIQFQNNGVVDDSQLPKDRFSAERLKGVDSTLKIQPAKLEDSAVYLCASSLRTGGFVADTQYFGPGTRLTVL.

The sample holds one count of this clone. The V gene is TRBV10-2, the J gene TRBJ1-6; D is unclear. The CDR3 contains 13 residues. Trimming took 2 bases from V and 8 from J, leaving 7 bases between them. Germline loops: CDR1 WSHSY, CDR2 SAAADI. CDR3 sequence: CASSEGNDSPLHF. The CDR3 coding sequence is TGCGCCAGCAGTGAGGGGAACGATTCACCCCTCCACTTT.

CDR3 coding DNA: TGTGCCAGCAGCGCTAATGGGGGGGCGAACACTGAAGCTTTCTTT. Its protein is CASSANGGANTEAFF. The V call is TRBV11-2, the J call TRBJ1-1; D possibly corresponds to TRBD1 (6 bases). CDR1 and CDR2 (germline): SGHAT, FQNNGV. V was shortened by 5 bases and J by 1 base, with 14 bases between the two germline ends. CDR3 size: 15 residues.

The chain joins TRBV2 to TRBJ1-3; 7 nucleotides line up with TRBD1. The CDR3 is 14 residues long. Germline loops: CDR1 SNHLY, CDR2 FYNNEI. V was clipped by 5 bases and J by 3 bases; unmatched bases: 4. In DNA, the CDR3 is TGTGCCAGCAGTCAGGGGGACGGTGGAAACACCATATATTTT. Protein: CASSQGDGGNTIYF.

The chain uses TRBV24-1 and TRBJ2-2, with TRBD1 matching over 10 bases. Germline CDR1 KGHDR, CDR2 SFDVKD. Unmatched junction bases numbered 4, after V lost 3 bases and J lost 4 bases. This CDR3 is built from 16 residues. The CDR3 DNA reads TGTGCCACCAGTGATAGGGGACAGGGGAGCACCGGGGAGCTGTTTTTT. The encoded protein is CATSDRGQGSTGELFF.